The 15 T cell receptor beta chains reported below all come from one sample, sequenced in a study of early T cells in non-severe SARS-CoV-2 infection. Using its own MiXCR run on the 5' RACE reads, TCRdb lists one record per CDR3 protein. The sample yields about 37,000 distinct CDR3 sequences, 5% to 6.5% seen once. Sample: whole blood. These TCRs come from an adult who was a healthcare worker with PCR-confirmed SARS-CoV-2 infection or an uninfected control (not recorded which).

This clonotype was counted many times. V and J are TRBV7-9 and TRBJ2-5, with 8 bases identical to TRBD2. CDR3 length: 15 residues. The germline V gene encodes CDR1 SEHNR and CDR2 FQNEAQ (reference sequence). V shed 5 bases, J shed 5 bases, and the junction held 10 bases outside the gene matches. This CDR3 reads CASSDPVGLAETQYF. CDR3 nucleotides: TGTGCCAGCAGCGACCCGGTTGGACTAGCTGAGACCCAGTACTTC.

This clonotype appeared many times. The chain carries TRBV20-1 and TRBJ1-5; D may be TRBD1 (6 bases). Looked up from germline, CDR1 is DFQATT and CDR2 is SNEGSKA (reference sequence). The CDR3 extends over 13 amino acids. The V end lost 5 bases, the J end lost 4 bases, and 12 bases lay between the germline ends. CDR3 bases: TGCAGTGCTGTAAGGGGGGGGAATCAGCCCCAGCATTTT. Protein: CSAVRGGNQPQHF.

In this sample, this clonotype turned up many times. The chain employs TRBV11-2 and TRBJ2-1, with 9 bases that match TRBD2. Per germline, CDR1 SGHAT and CDR2 FQNNGV. The V gene end was trimmed by 3 bases and the J gene end by 7 bases; junction bases not matched to a gene: 19. This CDR3 spans 19 amino acids. As DNA, the CDR3 is TGTGCCAGCAGCTTTGGCTTTTCTGATGTGGCGGGAGGGCAGAATGAGCAGTTCTTC. Encoded protein: CASSFGFSDVAGGQNEQFF.

There are many counts of this clonotype. The chain joins TRBV20-1 to TRBJ1-2; TRBD1 aligns across 10 bases. The germline gives CDR1 DFQATT, CDR2 SNEGSKA (reference sequence). The CDR3 length is 13 residues. V lost 5 bases to trimming and J lost 3 bases; unmatched junction nucleotides: 3. In DNA, the CDR3 is TGCAGTGCTGGGGACAGGGGACACTATGGCTACACCTTC. Translation gives CSAGDRGHYGYTF.

In its sample, this clonotype was seen many times. This rearrangement joins TRBV5-1 to TRBJ1-1, with unresolved D. The V and J ends lost 0 bases and 1 base respectively, with 4 bases between them. Germline values: CDR1 SGHRS, CDR2 YFSETQ. CDR3 length: 13 residues. The CDR3 protein is CASSLAGNTEAFF. DNA of the CDR3: TGCGCCAGCAGCTTGGCAGGGAACACTGAAGCTTTCTTT. Full variable domain (remainder filled in from reference TRBV5-1 and TRBJ1-1): KAGVTQTPRYLIKTRGQQVTLSCSPISGHRSVSWYQQTPGQGLQFLFEYFSETQRNKGNFPGRFSGRQFSNSRSEMNVSTLELGDSALYLCASSLAGNTEAFFGQGTRLTVV.

This clonotype was counted at least ten times. V usage is TRBV9 and J usage is TRBJ1-1; the match to TRBD1 covers 8 bases. The length of the CDR3 is 17 residues. CDR1 and CDR2 (germline): SGDLS, YYNGEE. The J segment lost 3 bases and the V segment lost 4 bases, leaving 14 bases of the junction unmatched. The CDR3 coding sequence is TGTGCCAGCAGCACCCCAGGACAGGGCAAGTTTCACACTGAAGCTTTCTTT. This encodes CASSTPGQGKFHTEAFF.

In this sample, this clonotype turned up many times. The chain employs TRBV12-5 and TRBJ2-3; 11 bases line up with TRBD2. Germline V CDR1 and CDR2: LGHNT, FRNRAP. The trim removed 5 bases at V and 3 bases at J, leaving 4 bases unmatched. The CDR3 extends over 15 amino acids. The chain's CDR3 is CASGTTSGRTDTQYF. For the CDR3, the DNA is TGTGCTAGTGGTACCACTAGCGGGAGAACAGATACGCAGTATTTT.

This rearrangement joins TRBV19 to TRBJ1-2; TRBD1 aligns across 7 bases. The V gene's germline CDR1 is LNHDA and CDR2 SQIVND (reference sequence). The V gene end was trimmed by 6 bases and the J gene end by 4 bases; junction bases not matched to a gene: 14. This CDR3 comprises 16 residues. CDR3 in DNA: TGTGCCAGTAGCCCCGGGACAGCGGGGCTTTCCTATGGCTACACCTTC. Its translation: CASSPGTAGLSYGYTF.

This clonotype was picked up many times. This sequence joins TRBV5-1 and TRBJ1-2; no reliable D call. From germline, CDR1 is SGHRS and CDR2 YFSETQ. V shed 2 bases and J shed 6 bases, with 11 bases lying between them. The length of the CDR3 is 13 residues. The CDR3 reads CASSFSRPDGYTF. CDR3 DNA sequence: TGCGCCAGCAGCTTCTCCCGACCGGATGGCTACACCTTC. Supplemented by reference TRBV5-1 and TRBJ1-2, the full variable domain reads KAGVTQTPRYLIKTRGQQVTLSCSPISGHRSVSWYQQTPGQGLQFLFEYFSETQRNKGNFPGRFSGRQFSNSRSEMNVSTLELGDSALYLCASSFSRPDGYTFGSGTRLTVV.

This clonotype was seen repeatedly, ten times or more. The chain couples TRBV20-1 to TRBJ1-2, with 9 bases aligning to TRBD1. CDR1 is DFQATT, CDR2 SNEGSKA, per germline (reference sequence). The CDR3 covers 13 residues. V shed 4 bases, J shed 5 bases, and the junction held 5 bases outside the gene matches. The CDR3 region has the DNA TGCAGTGCTACCCAACAGGGGGCGTATGGCTACACCTTC. This gives the protein CSATQQGAYGYTF.

In its sample, this clonotype was seen a few times. This chain uses TRBV7-3 with TRBJ2-3; D assignment may be TRBD1 or TRBD2 (5 bases each). Per germline, CDR1 SGHTA and CDR2 FQGTGA. The germline V and J ends were trimmed by 0 bases and 1 base, with 11 bases remaining between them. The CDR3 length is 16 residues. The CDR3 DNA sequence: TGTGCCAGCAGCTTAACTCGGGGCAGTGGCACAGATACGCAGTATTTT. It is translated as CASSLTRGSGTDTQYF.

This clonotype was seen repeatedly, ten times or more. This rearrangement joins TRBV14 to TRBJ2-1, with 7 positions matching TRBD2. The CDR3 totals 17 residues. Per the germline V gene, CDR1 is SGHDN and CDR2 is FVKESK. V lost 1 base and J lost 4; bases outside the gene matches: 10. CDR3: CASSQGGWLAAYNEQFF. The CDR3 DNA is TGTGCCAGCAGCCAAGGGGGATGGCTAGCGGCTTACAATGAGCAGTTCTTC. Using reference TRBV14 and TRBJ2-1 for the parts outside the CDR3, the full variable domain is EAGVTQFPSHSVIEKGQTVTLRCDPISGHDNLYWYRRVMGKEIKFLLHFVKESKQDESGMPNNRFLAERTGGTYSTLKVQPAELEDSGVYFCASSQGGWLAAYNEQFFGPGTRLTVL.

There are a few counts of this clonotype. The V gene is TRBV5-4, the J gene TRBJ1-2, with a possible D match to TRBD1 (5 bases). This CDR3 spans 14 amino acids. CDR1 is SGHNT and CDR2 is YYREEE in the germline V gene (reference sequence). The V and J ends lost 3 bases and 4 bases respectively, with 13 bases between them. CDR3 coding DNA: TGTGCCAGCAGCTCCGTGGGAGGGGCCTATGGCTACACCTTC. The encoded protein is CASSSVGGAYGYTF.

Only a few counts were recorded for this clonotype. This sequence joins TRBV7-3 and TRBJ2-2; 9 nucleotides align to TRBD2. The CDR3 contains 17 residues. Germline trimming cut 2 bases from V and 1 base from J; bases unmatched to any gene: 5. Germline V lookup: CDR1 SGHTA, CDR2 FQGTGA. The CDR3 sequence: CASSLLAGALNTGELFF. The CDR3 DNA reads TGTGCCAGCAGCTTATTAGCGGGGGCATTGAACACCGGGGAGCTGTTTTTT.

This clonotype was detected ten times or more. The chain has TRBV6-5 and TRBJ1-1; D unclear. CDR1 and CDR2 (germline): MNHEY, SVGAGI. The CDR3 extends over 13 amino acids. V was pared by 4 bases and J by 3 bases, with 9 bases between. CDR3 residues: CASSSGKYTEAFF. The CDR3 DNA reads TGTGCCAGCAGTTCCGGGAAGTACACTGAAGCTTTCTTT.